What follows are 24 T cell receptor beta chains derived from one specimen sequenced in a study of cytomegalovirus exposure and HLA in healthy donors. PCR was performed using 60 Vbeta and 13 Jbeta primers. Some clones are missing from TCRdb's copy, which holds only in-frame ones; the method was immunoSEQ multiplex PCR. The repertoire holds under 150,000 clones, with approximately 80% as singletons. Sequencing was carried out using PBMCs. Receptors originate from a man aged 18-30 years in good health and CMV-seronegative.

CDR3 region: CATSRGITQSGANVLTF. CDR3 nucleotide sequence: TGTGCCACCAGCAGAGGAATCACCCAGTCTGGGGCCAACGTCCTGACTTTC. The rearrangement uses TRBV15 and TRBJ2-6; D uncertain. Per the germline V gene, CDR1 is LNHNV and CDR2 is YYDKDF (reference sequence). Trimming removed 1 base at V and 1 base at J, with 11 bases between. This CDR3 is built from 17 residues.

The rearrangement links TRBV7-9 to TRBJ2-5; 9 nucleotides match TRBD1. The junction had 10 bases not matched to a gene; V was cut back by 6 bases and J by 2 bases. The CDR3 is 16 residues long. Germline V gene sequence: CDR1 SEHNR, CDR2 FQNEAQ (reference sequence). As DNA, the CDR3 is TGTGCCAGCAGGCGGACAGGGGTCCCATATCAAGAGACCCAGTACTTC. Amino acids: CASRRTGVPYQETQYF.

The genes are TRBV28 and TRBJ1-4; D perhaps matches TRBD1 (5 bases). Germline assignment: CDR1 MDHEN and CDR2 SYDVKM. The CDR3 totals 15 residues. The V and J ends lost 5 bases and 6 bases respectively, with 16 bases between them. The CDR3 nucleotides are TGTGCCAGCAGTGAAGCGGTAGGAGGGGATGAAAAACTGTTTTTT. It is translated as CASSEAVGGDEKLFF.

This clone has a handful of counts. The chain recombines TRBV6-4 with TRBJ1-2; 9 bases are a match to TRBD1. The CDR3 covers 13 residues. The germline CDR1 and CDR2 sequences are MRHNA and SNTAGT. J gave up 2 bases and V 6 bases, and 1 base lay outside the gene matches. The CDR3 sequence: CASSGQGNYGYTF. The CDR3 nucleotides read TGTGCCAGCAGCGGACAGGGGAACTATGGCTACACCTTC.

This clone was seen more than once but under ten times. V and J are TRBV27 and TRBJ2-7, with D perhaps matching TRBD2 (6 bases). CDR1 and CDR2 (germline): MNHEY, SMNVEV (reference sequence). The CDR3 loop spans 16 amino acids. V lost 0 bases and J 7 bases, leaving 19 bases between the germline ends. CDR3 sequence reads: CASSLSLGGSVREQYF. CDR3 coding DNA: TGTGCCAGCAGTTTATCCCTCGGGGGATCAGTAAGGGAGCAGTACTTC.

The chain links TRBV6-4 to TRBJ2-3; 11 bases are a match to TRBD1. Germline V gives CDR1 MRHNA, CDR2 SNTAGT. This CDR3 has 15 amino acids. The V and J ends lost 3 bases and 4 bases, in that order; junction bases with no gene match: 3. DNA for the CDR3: TGTGCCAGCAGTGATAGGACAGGGGGCGCAGATACGCAGTATTTT. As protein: CASSDRTGGADTQYF.

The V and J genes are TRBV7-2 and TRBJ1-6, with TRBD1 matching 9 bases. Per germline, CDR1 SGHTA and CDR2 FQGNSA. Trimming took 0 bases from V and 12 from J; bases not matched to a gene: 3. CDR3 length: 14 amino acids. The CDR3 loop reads CASSLAGQGQPLHF. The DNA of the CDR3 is TGTGCCAGCAGCTTAGCAGGACAGGGGCAACCCCTCCACTTT.

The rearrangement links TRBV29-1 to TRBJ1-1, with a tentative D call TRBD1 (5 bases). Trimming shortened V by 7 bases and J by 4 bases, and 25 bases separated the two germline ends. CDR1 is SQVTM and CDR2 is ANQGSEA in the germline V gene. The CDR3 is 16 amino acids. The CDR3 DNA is TGCAGCGCCTCCGGGGGGAGGGTTGGTAGGACCACTGAAGCTTTCTTT. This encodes CSASGGRVGRTTEAFF.

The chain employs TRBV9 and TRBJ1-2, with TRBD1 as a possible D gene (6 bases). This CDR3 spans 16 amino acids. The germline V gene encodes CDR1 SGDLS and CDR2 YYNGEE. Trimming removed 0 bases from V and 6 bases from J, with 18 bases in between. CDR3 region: CASSVDRGRGRDGYTF. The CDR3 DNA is TGTGCCAGCAGCGTAGATCGCGGCAGGGGCCGGGATGGCTACACCTTC.

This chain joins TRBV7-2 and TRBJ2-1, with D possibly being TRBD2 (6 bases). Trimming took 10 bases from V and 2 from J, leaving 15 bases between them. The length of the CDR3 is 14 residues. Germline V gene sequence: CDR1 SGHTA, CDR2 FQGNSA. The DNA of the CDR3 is TGTGCCACCAGGGCGGGGTCAGCCTACAATGAGCAGTTCTTC. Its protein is CATRAGSAYNEQFF.

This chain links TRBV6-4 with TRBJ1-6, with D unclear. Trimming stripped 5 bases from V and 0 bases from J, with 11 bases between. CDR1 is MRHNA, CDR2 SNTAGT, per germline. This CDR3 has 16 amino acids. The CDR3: CASSPDPSSYNSPLHF. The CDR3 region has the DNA TGTGCCAGCAGTCCTGACCCTAGCTCCTATAATTCACCCCTCCACTTT.

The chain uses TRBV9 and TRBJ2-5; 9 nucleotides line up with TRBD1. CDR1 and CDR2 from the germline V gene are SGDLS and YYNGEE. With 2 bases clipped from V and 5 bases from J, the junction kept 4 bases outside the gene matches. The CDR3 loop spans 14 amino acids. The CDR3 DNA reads TGTGCCAGCAGCGTGGACAGGGGCCGGGAGACCCAGTACTTC. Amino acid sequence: CASSVDRGRETQYF.

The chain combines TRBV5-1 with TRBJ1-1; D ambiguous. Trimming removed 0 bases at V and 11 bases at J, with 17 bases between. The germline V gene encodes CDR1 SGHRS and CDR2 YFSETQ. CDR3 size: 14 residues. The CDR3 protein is CASSLALRAGGAFF. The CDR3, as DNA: TGCGCCAGCAGCTTGGCCTTGCGGGCAGGAGGGGCTTTCTTT.

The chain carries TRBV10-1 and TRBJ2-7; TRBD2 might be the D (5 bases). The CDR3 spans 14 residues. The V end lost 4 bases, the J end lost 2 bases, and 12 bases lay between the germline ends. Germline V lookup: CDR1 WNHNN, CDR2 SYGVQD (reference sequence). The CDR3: CASSVGEPAYEQYF. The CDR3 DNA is TGCGCCAGCAGTGTCGGGGAACCAGCCTACGAGCAGTACTTC.

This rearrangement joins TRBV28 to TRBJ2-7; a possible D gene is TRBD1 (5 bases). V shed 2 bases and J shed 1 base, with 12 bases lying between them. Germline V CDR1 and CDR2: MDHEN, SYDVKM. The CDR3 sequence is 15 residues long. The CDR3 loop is CASSLPGDSSYEQYF. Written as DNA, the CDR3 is TGTGCCAGCAGTTTACCTGGCGACAGTTCCTACGAGCAGTACTTC.

The CDR3 loop reads CSVEVRRGTLYEQYF. The CDR3 bases are TGCAGCGTTGAAGTTCGCAGGGGGACCCTTTACGAGCAGTACTTC. V gene TRBV29-1 combines with J gene TRBJ2-7; 7 nucleotides line up with TRBD1. Trimming took 1 base from V and 4 from J; bases not matched to a gene: 10. CDR3 size: 15 residues. Germline loops: CDR1 SQVTM, CDR2 ANQGSEA.

CDR3 in DNA: TGTGCCACCAGCAGACAGCGGGGGAACATTCAGTACTTC. Translating gives CATSRQRGNIQYF. The chain combines TRBV15 with TRBJ2-4; 8 nucleotides agree with TRBD2. This CDR3 contains 13 residues. In germline, CDR1 is LNHNV, CDR2 YYDKDF (reference sequence). J lost 7 bases, V lost 2 bases, and 1 base had no gene match.

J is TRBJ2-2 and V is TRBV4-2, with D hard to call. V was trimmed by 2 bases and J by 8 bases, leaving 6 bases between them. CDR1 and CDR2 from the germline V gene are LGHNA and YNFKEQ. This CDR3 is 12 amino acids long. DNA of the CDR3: TGTGCCAGCAGCCAAAATTATGGGGAGCTGTTTTTT. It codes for CASSQNYGELFF.

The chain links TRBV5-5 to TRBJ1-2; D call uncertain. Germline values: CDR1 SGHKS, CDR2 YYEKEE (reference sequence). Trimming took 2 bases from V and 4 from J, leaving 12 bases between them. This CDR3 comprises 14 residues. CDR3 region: CASSFASGSYGYTF. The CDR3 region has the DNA TGTGCCAGCAGCTTTGCCTCGGGTAGCTATGGCTACACCTTC.

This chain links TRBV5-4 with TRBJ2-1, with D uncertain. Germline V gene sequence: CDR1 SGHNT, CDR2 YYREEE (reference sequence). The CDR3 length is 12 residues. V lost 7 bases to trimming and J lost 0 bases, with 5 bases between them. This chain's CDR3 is CASAHSYNEQFF. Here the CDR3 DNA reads TGTGCCAGCGCGCACTCCTACAATGAGCAGTTCTTC.

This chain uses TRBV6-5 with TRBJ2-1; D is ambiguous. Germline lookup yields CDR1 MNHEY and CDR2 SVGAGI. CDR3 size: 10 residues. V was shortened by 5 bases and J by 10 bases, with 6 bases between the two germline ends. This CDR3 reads CASSNGEQFF. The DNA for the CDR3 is TGTGCCAGCAGTAACGGGGAGCAGTTCTTC.

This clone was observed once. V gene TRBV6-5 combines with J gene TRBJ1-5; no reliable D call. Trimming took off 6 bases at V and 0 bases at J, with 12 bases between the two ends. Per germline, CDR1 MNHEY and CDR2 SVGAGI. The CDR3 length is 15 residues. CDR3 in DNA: TGTGCCAGCAGGGCTTCTCAGGTTAGCAATCAGCCCCAGCATTTT. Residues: CASRASQVSNQPQHF.

The chain's CDR3 is CASSLDGVGFYEQYF. The CDR3 region has the DNA TGCGCCAGCAGCTTGGACGGGGTCGGTTTCTACGAGCAGTACTTC. J is TRBJ2-7 and V is TRBV5-1; a possible D gene is TRBD2 (5 bases). Germline assignment: CDR1 SGHRS and CDR2 YFSETQ. V shed 0 bases and J shed 3 bases, with 13 bases lying between them. CDR3 length equals 15 residues.

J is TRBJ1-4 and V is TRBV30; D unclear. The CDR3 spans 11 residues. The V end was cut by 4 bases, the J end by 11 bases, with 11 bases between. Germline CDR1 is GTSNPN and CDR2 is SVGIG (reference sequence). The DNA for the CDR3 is TGTGCCTGGATCCGGGGTACGAAACTGTTTTTT. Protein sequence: CAWIRGTKLFF.